The next 27 T cell receptor beta chains were all read from a single sample in a study of OX40 agonist ivuxolimab in advanced cancers. Here immunoSEQ multiplex PCR was the method, and the copy in TCRdb shows in-frame clones only, minus some. The sample yields some 81,000 clones, around 85% seen once. Sequences were derived from CD4+ or CD8+ T cells sorted from blood, sampled in a trial of the OX40 agonist ivuxolimab. The receptors here all came from an adult with an advanced solid tumor such as melanoma, head and neck, liver or kidney cancer.

The CDR3 DNA reads TGTGCCAGCAGCTTGGTGGGGACTAGCGGGGAGACCCAGTACTTC. This translates into CASSLVGTSGETQYF. The chain recombines TRBV5-6 with TRBJ2-5; 12 bases agree with TRBD2. V dropped 0 bases and J dropped 5; count of bases not matched to a gene: 2. The CDR3 runs 15 residues. Germline V gene sequence: CDR1 SGHDT, CDR2 YYEEEE.

V is TRBV11-2 and J is TRBJ2-1, with 8 nucleotides matching TRBD2. V lost 5 bases, J lost 5 bases, and 14 bases stayed unmatched. The CDR3 consists of 17 residues. Germline CDR1 SGHAT, CDR2 FQNNGV. The DNA of the CDR3 is TGTGCCAGCAGCAGACGCAGGGGTAGCGGGGTAGACAATGAGCAGTTCTTC. Protein product: CASSRRRGSGVDNEQFF.

CDR3 sequence (DNA): TGTGCCAGCAGTTACTCGGAGAAAAACAATGAGCAGTTCTTC. It specifies CASSYSEKNNEQFF. This rearrangement joins TRBV6-5 to TRBJ2-1, with D unclear. Germline V gives CDR1 MNHEY, CDR2 SVGAGI. CDR3 length: 14 amino acids. Trimming removed 0 bases at V and 5 bases at J, with 8 bases between.

The chain joins TRBV6-5 to TRBJ2-5; D gene uncertain. This CDR3 region has 12 residues. V lost 6 bases to trimming and J lost 5 bases, with 10 bases between them. CDR1 and CDR2 from the germline V gene are MNHEY and SVGAGI. In DNA form, the CDR3 reads TGTGCCAGCAGCCCCGAATGGGAGACCCAGTACTTC. Protein sequence: CASSPEWETQYF.

This chain uses TRBV4-1 with TRBJ2-5; 9 nucleotides agree with TRBD2. J lost 2 bases, V lost 0 bases, and 13 bases had no gene match. CDR1 is MGHRA, CDR2 YSYEKL, per germline. The CDR3 contains 19 residues. The CDR3 protein is CASSQDSEASGGFQETQYF. The CDR3 nucleotides are TGCGCCAGCAGCCAAGATAGTGAGGCCAGCGGGGGGTTTCAAGAGACCCAGTACTTC.

This chain uses TRBV4-1 with TRBJ1-6; perhaps TRBD1 as D (6 bases). V was pared by 0 bases and J by 7 bases, with 13 bases between. Germline V lookup: CDR1 MGHRA, CDR2 YSYEKL. The CDR3 runs 16 residues. The CDR3 bases are TGCGCCAGCAGCCAAGATCGCGCGGACAGAAATTCACCCCTCCACTTT. Translation: CASSQDRADRNSPLHF.

The J gene is TRBJ2-7, the V gene TRBV18, with unresolved D. Trimming cost V 2 bases and J 2 bases, with 7 bases left between them. The CDR3 extends over 13 amino acids. CDR1 KGHSH and CDR2 LQKENI come from the germline V gene. The CDR3 loop reads CASSPRAAYEQYF. The CDR3 nucleotides read TGTGCCAGCTCACCAAGGGCAGCCTACGAGCAGTACTTC.

The V and J genes are TRBV10-3 and TRBJ2-5; TRBD2 is a possible D gene (5 bases). The CDR3 contains 13 residues. Germline-derived CDR1 and CDR2 are ENHRY and SYGVKD. V lost 7 bases, J lost 2 bases, and 11 bases lay in between. CDR3 sequence (DNA): TGTGCCATCAAGGGCGGGCAGCAAGAGACCCAGTACTTC. Its protein product is CAIKGGQQETQYF.

This clone is a singleton in its sample. CDR3 sequence reads: CAWSAGSPTNYGYTF. Here the CDR3 DNA reads TGTGCCTGGAGCGCGGGCAGCCCAACGAACTATGGCTACACCTTC. The chain uses TRBV30 and TRBJ1-2, with D unresolved. This CDR3 contains 15 residues. Trimming took off 3 bases at V and 2 bases at J, with 16 bases between the two ends. CDR1 GTSNPN and CDR2 SVGIG come from the germline V gene (reference sequence).

The chain has TRBV10-3 and TRBJ1-4; possible D gene TRBD1, 5 bases. V lost 0 bases, J lost 7 bases, and 15 bases lay in between. Germline CDR1 is ENHRY and CDR2 is SYGVKD. This CDR3 has 16 amino acids. The CDR3 region is CAISESTTGVREKLFF. The CDR3 nucleotides read TGTGCCATCAGTGAGTCGACGACGGGGGTCCGTGAAAAACTGTTTTTT.

The V and J genes are TRBV7-9 and TRBJ2-1, with D perhaps matching TRBD2 (11 bases). V was trimmed by 5 bases and J by 4 bases, leaving 21 bases between them. This CDR3 comprises 17 residues. Germline V CDR1 and CDR2: SEHNR, FQNEAQ (reference sequence). The CDR3 DNA follows: TGTGCCAGCAGCCGGGACAGGGGACTAGCGGCTTACAATGAGCAGTTCTTC. It yields the protein CASSRDRGLAAYNEQFF.

This clone was counted a few times. V is TRBV18 and J is TRBJ2-7, with 7 bases identical to TRBD1. The CDR3 extends over 13 amino acids. CDR1 is KGHSH and CDR2 is LQKENI in the germline V gene. After removal of 4 bases from V and 5 bases from J, the junction contained 5 bases not matched to a gene. As DNA, the CDR3 is TGTGCCAGCTCACGACAGGGAAACGACGAGCAGTACTTC. Translating gives CASSRQGNDEQYF.

The chain is built from TRBV7-7 and TRBJ2-1; 10 bases fit TRBD1. This CDR3 is 14 amino acids long. J was trimmed by 6 bases and V by 6 bases; bases with no gene match: 5. CDR1 SSHAT and CDR2 FNYEAQ come from the germline V gene (reference sequence). The CDR3 nucleotides read TGTGCCAGCAGGGCCGGGACAGGGGTCAATGAGCAGTTCTTC. Translation: CASRAGTGVNEQFF.

The chain employs TRBV7-3 and TRBJ2-2; possibly TRBD2 for D (5 bases). Germline assignment: CDR1 SGHTA and CDR2 FQGTGA. The V end was cut by 5 bases, the J end by 3 bases, with 13 bases between. The CDR3 totals 15 residues. The CDR3 region has the DNA TGTGCCAGCAGCGTCGCGCGGGCCGACACCGGGGAGCTGTTTTTT. Its translation: CASSVARADTGELFF.

The CDR3: CASSLSPPIYNSPLHF. CDR3 DNA sequence: TGCGCCAGCAGCTTGAGCCCTCCAATCTATAATTCACCCCTCCACTTT. The rearrangement joins TRBV5-1 to TRBJ1-6, with unresolved D. V was cut by 1 base and J by 3 bases, with 11 bases left in between. The CDR3 length is 16 residues. The germline gives CDR1 SGHRS, CDR2 YFSETQ.

This sequence joins TRBV2 and TRBJ1-2; unclear D gene. CDR1 is SNHLY, CDR2 FYNNEI, per germline. The V gene lost 7 bases and the J gene lost 1 base, with 7 bases spanning the gap. The CDR3 loop spans 12 amino acids. CDR3 in amino acids: CASTDVNYGYTF. The CDR3 DNA reads as TGTGCCAGCACCGACGTTAACTATGGCTACACCTTC.

The V gene is TRBV7-2, the J gene TRBJ2-1; 7 positions match TRBD2. The CDR3 is 16 amino acids. V was pared by 1 base and J by 2 bases, with 5 bases of the junction left unmatched. The germline V gene encodes CDR1 SGHTA and CDR2 FQGNSA. CDR3 nucleotides: TGTGCCAGCAGCTTAGGGGGCGGGGGAACCTACAATGAGCAGTTCTTC. It translates to CASSLGGGGTYNEQFF.

V and J are TRBV7-2 and TRBJ2-5; 7 bases line up with TRBD2. Per germline, CDR1 SGHTA and CDR2 FQGNSA. Losses at the gene ends were 5 bases for V and 9 bases for J; bases not matched to a gene: 9. This CDR3 has 13 residues. Here the CDR3 DNA reads TGTGCCAGCAGCGCAGGGACTACCCCTGCCCAGTACTTC. This sequence encodes CASSAGTTPAQYF.

This chain links TRBV7-9 with TRBJ1-1, with D tentatively TRBD1 (6 bases). Germline loops: CDR1 SEHNR, CDR2 FQNEAQ (reference sequence). The CDR3 has 14 residues. Trimming removed 5 bases at V and 11 bases at J, with 21 bases between. This chain's CDR3 is CASSKGRQGRKAFF. The DNA for the CDR3 is TGTGCCAGCAGCAAGGGTCGGCAGGGGAGAAAGGCTTTCTTT.

In its sample, this clone was seen once. The chain couples TRBV19 to TRBJ1-4; D perhaps matches TRBD1 (6 bases). Looked up from germline, CDR1 is LNHDA and CDR2 is SQIVND (reference sequence). Deletions cut 3 bases from V and 7 bases from J, with 15 bases between. This CDR3 has 15 residues. The chain's CDR3 is CASSIAPGGREKLFF. CDR3 sequence (DNA): TGTGCCAGTAGTATCGCCCCGGGGGGGCGTGAAAAACTGTTTTTT.

This CDR3 is CASSHGGAGANVLTF. The CDR3 nucleotides are TGCGCCAGCAGTCACGGGGGAGCTGGGGCCAACGTCCTGACTTTC. The chain has TRBV4-1 and TRBJ2-6, with D perhaps matching TRBD2 (6 bases). Deletions cut 6 bases from V and 2 bases from J, with 11 bases between. This CDR3 spans 15 amino acids. Germline V CDR1 and CDR2: MGHRA, YSYEKL.

V and J are TRBV4-3 and TRBJ1-4; unclear D gene. V gave up 6 bases and J gave up 2 bases, with 13 bases separating them. The CDR3 is made up of 15 amino acids. Germline loops: CDR1 LGHNA, CDR2 YSLEER. Here the CDR3 DNA reads TGCGCCAGCAGGACTAAACATGGGACTAATGAAAAACTGTTTTTT. Protein sequence: CASRTKHGTNEKLFF.

Only one count was recorded for this clone. The J gene is TRBJ2-3, the V gene TRBV19, with D tentatively TRBD1 or TRBD2 (6 bases each). V was shortened by 7 bases and J by 6 bases, with 23 bases between the two germline ends. This CDR3 has 16 residues. In germline, CDR1 is LNHDA, CDR2 SQIVND (reference sequence). Written as DNA, the CDR3 is TGTGCCAGTACCCCCCAGGGGTTGGGGGGCCTTGATACGCAGTATTTT. Translating it yields CASTPQGLGGLDTQYF.

This clone was seen just once. The chain is built from TRBV7-2 and TRBJ1-4; D may be TRBD1 (5 bases). The germline V and J ends were trimmed by 5 bases and 0 bases, with 13 bases remaining between them. Germline CDR1 and CDR2: SGHTA and FQGNSA. This CDR3 is built from 16 residues. The chain's CDR3 is CASSESPTATNEKLFF. The CDR3 DNA reads as TGTGCCAGCAGCGAGAGCCCGACAGCAACTAATGAAAAACTGTTTTTT.

V is TRBV10-3 and J is TRBJ1-2; D not certain. V was pared by 3 bases and J by 7 bases, with 15 bases between. Germline values: CDR1 ENHRY, CDR2 SYGVKD. The CDR3 is 14 residues long. The CDR3 region is CAISDSGLARGYTF. CDR3 sequence (DNA): TGTGCCATCAGTGATTCCGGGCTCGCCCGTGGCTACACCTTC.

The genes are TRBV11-2 and TRBJ2-5, with 14 bases matching TRBD2. The CDR3 is 17 amino acids. The V gene's germline CDR1 is SGHAT and CDR2 FQNNGV. Germline trimming cut 5 bases from V and 2 bases from J; bases unmatched to any gene: 7. In DNA form, the CDR3 reads TGTGCCAGCAGCCAGGGGACTAGCGGGGGCACTCAAGAGACCCAGTACTTC. The encoded protein is CASSQGTSGGTQETQYF.

In its sample, this clone was seen once. The rearrangement links TRBV19 to TRBJ2-1; tentatively, D is TRBD1 (5 bases). The CDR3 is 16 amino acids. Trimming removed 3 bases from V and 9 bases from J, with 21 bases in between. CDR1 and CDR2 (germline): LNHDA, SQIVND (reference sequence). DNA of the CDR3: TGTGCCAGTAGTATTCCGTCAGGGATTGGGTTCGGTGAGCAGTTCTTC. The encoded protein is CASSIPSGIGFGEQFF.